This TCR beta chain derives from a study of CD8+ T cells in alopecia areata. Whole-study findings and limits: Shared TCR sequences were less clear between patients than in mice, possibly partly from HLA diversity. Higher clonality was seen in lesional scalp than in normal scalp, especially in alopecia totalis/universalis.

Trimming stripped 1 base from V and 0 bases from J, with 10 bases between. This CDR3 is built from 16 residues. Germline loops: CDR1 LGHNA, CDR2 YNFKEQ. This clone was seen a handful of times. Antigen: not known. Isolated RNA was reverse transcribed into cDNA used as the sequencing template. TCRdb's copy holds only in-frame clones and misses some; the assay was immunoSEQ multiplex PCR. The sample has 93,000 or so clones; approximately 52% are singletons. This clonotype was obtained from a human donor in good health. V usage is TRBV4-2 and J usage is TRBJ2-4, with a possible D match to TRBD2 (6 bases). Specimen: CD4+ T cells sorted from blood. CDR3 coding DNA: TGTGCCAGCAGCCAAGGCGGGGTTCGAGCCAAAAACATTCAGTACTTC. Translation gives CASSQGGVRAKNIQYF.